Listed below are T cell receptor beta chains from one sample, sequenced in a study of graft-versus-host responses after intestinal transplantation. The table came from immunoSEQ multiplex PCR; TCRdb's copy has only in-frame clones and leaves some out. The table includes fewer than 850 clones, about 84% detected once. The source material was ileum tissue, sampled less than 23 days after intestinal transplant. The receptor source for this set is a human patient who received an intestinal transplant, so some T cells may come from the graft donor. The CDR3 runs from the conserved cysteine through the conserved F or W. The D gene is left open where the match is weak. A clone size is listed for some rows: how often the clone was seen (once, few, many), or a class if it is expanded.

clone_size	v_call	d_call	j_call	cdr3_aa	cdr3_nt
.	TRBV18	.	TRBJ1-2	CASSPPRVNYGYTF	TGTGCCAGCTCACCACCGCGGGTTAACTATGGCTACACCTTC
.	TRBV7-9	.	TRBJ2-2	CASSSGRGELFF	TGTGCCAGCAGCTCAGGTCGAGGGGAGCTGTTTTTT
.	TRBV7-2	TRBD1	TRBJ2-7	CASSYRDRLYEQYF	TGTGCCAGCAGCTACCGGGACAGACTCTACGAGCAGTACTTC
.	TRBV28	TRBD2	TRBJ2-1	CASSPLAPATSPYLHDNEQFF	TGTGCCAGCAGCCCTCTAGCCCCAGCGACTAGCCCCTACCTCCACGACAATGAGCAGTTCTTC
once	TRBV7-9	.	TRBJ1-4	CASSLAGQQENEKLFF	TGTGCCAGCAGCTTAGCAGGGCAGCAAGAAAATGAAAAACTGTTTTTT
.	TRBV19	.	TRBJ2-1	CASSIGLNEQFF	TGTGCCAGTAGTATAGGCCTGAATGAGCAGTTCTTC
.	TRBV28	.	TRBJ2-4	CASSFLQNIQYF	TGTGCCAGCAGTTTCCTCCAAAACATTCAGTACTTC
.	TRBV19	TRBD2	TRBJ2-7	CASSIDPPGLARNEQYF	TGTGCCAGTAGTATAGACCCTCCGGGACTAGCGAGGAACGAGCAGTACTTC
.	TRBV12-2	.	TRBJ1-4	CASRLAGAQGEKLFF	TGTGCAAGTCGCTTAGCGGGGGCACAGGGAGAAAAACTGTTTTTT
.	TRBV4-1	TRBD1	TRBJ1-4	CASSQPRGTDEKLFF	TGCGCCAGCAGCCAACCCAGGGGGACAGACGAAAAACTGTTTTTT
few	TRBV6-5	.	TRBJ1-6	CASNLSGYGNSPLHF	TGTGCCAGCAACCTTAGCGGGTACGGGAATTCACCCCTCCACTTT
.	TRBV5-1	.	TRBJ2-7	CASSLETGLEQYF	TGCGCCAGCAGCTTGGAAACTGGGTTGGAGCAGTACTTC